The clone carrying this T cell receptor (beta chain) has only a few counts. Antigen unknown. The data stem from a study of T cell repertoires in cytomegalovirus infection. Study overall: Indications of both CMV infection and matching HLA type were provided by public TCR beta signatures. The study, taken as a whole, reports: Cumulative frequency (of public TCR beta family members) identified carriers of CMV plus the relevant HLA.

Each CDR3 protein gets one entry after TCRdb re-called the reads with MiXCR. The sample lists about 220,000 distinct CDR3 sequences; around 35% were seen once. Unmatched junction bases numbered 12, after V lost 3 bases and J lost 4 bases. This CDR3 is built from 17 residues. Germline CDR1 is MNHNS and CDR2 is SASEGT. This chain uses TRBV6-1 with TRBJ2-1; 7 nucleotides agree with TRBD1. This TCR derives from a human donor in good health (CMV status not recorded). Some clones in this sample may be carry-over from other donors' samples. The input for sequencing was CD8+ T cells from cultured PBMCs, taken from culture after CMV antigen stimulation. The CDR3 spells CASSETGFAAEYNEQFF. The CDR3 DNA sequence: TGTGCCAGCAGTGAGACAGGGTTTGCTGCGGAATACAATGAGCAGTTCTTC.